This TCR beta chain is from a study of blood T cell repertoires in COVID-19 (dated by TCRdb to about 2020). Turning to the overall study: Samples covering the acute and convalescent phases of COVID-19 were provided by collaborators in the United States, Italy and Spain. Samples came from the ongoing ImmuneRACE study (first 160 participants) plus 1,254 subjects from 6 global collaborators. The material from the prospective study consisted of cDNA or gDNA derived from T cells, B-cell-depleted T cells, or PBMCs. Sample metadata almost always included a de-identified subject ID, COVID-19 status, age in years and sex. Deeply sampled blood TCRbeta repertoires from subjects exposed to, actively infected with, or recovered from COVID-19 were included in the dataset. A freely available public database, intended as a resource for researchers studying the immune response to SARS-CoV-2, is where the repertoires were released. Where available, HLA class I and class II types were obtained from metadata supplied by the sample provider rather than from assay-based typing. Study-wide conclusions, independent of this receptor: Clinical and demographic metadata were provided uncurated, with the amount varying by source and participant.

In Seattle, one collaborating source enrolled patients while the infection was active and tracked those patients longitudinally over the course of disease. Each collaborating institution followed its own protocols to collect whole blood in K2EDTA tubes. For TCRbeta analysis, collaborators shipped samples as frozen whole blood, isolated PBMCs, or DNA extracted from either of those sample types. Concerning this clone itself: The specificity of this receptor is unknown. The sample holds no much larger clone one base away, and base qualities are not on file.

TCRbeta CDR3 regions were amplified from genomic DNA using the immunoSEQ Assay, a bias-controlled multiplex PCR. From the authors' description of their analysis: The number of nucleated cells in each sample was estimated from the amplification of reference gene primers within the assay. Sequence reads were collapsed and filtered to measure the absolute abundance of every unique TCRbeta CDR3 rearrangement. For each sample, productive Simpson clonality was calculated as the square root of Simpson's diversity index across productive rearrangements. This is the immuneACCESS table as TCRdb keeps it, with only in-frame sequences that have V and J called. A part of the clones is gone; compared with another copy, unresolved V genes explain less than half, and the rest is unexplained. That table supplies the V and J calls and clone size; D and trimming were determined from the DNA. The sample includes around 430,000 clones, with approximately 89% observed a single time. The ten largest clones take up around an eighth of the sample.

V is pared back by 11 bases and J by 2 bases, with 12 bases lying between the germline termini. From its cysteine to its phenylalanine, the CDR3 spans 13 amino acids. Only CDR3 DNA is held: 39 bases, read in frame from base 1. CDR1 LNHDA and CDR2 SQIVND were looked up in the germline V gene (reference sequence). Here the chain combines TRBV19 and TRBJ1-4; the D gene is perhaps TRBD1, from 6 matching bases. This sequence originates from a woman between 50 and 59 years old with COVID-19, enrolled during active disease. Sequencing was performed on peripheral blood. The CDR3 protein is CASNQGTNEKLFF. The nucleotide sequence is TGTGCCTCCAACCAGGGGACTAATGAAAAACTGTTTTTT.